This T cell receptor beta chain is drawn from a study of blood T cell repertoires in COVID-19. The protocol was immunoSEQ multiplex PCR, while the TCRdb copy is restricted to in-frame clones and leaves out a portion. The sample records 360,000 or so clones, 88% being singletons. The J segment lost 7 bases and the V segment lost 5 bases, leaving 19 bases of the junction unmatched. Germline V gene data show CDR1 as LNHDA and CDR2 as SQIVND (reference sequence). There are 19 residues in the CDR3. The cohort comprised adults aged roughly 18 to 95 years residing in about two dozen US areas. This chain joins TRBV19 and TRBJ2-1; TRBD2 matches at 11 bases. The clonotype originates from a woman under 40 who had been exposed to COVID-19. The sample consisted of PBMCs or T cells enriched from blood (not recorded which). DNA of the CDR3: TGTGCCAGTAGTTATTCCTACCTAGCGGGAGGAACTGGTTTGAATGAGCAGTTCTTC. Translated: CASSYSYLAGGTGLNEQFF.